Listed below are T cell receptor beta chains from one sample, sequenced in a study of CD8 T cells in ankylosing spondylitis. TCRdb analysed the 5' RACE reads with MiXCR anew, one entry per CDR3 protein. The sample gives 250,000 to 300,000 distinct CDR3 sequences, around 20% of which show up once; about 8.2% is in the top ten. The sequenced sample consisted of blood, either unsorted or a sorted T cell fraction (not recorded which). The source is a male donor with ankylosing spondylitis or in good health (not recorded which). Both conserved end residues are part of each CDR3. Each record gives: J gene, V gene, D gene, CDR3 protein. The D gene is left open where the match is weak.

>TRBJ1-1|TRBV7-9|-
CASSLDAVNEAFF
>TRBJ1-1|TRBV20-1|TRBD1
CSASPSGTANTEAFF
>TRBJ1-5|TRBV12-3/TRBV12-4|-
CASSLERRPQHF
>TRBJ2-2|TRBV7-3|TRBD1
CASMQGVTGELFF
>TRBJ1-5|TRBV7-8|TRBD1
CASTSGTGNQPQHF
>TRBJ2-1|TRBV6-1|TRBD2
CASSAASGGASEQFF
>TRBJ2-3|TRBV6-1|TRBD2
CASSELAGLAGGLGGTDTQYF
>TRBJ1-1|TRBV2|-
CASSEQPLGNTEAFF
>TRBJ2-1|TRBV7-2|-
CASSLAFSDEQFF
>TRBJ2-2|TRBV5-1|TRBD2
CASSLDVGGPGSGELFF
>TRBJ1-5|TRBV6-2/TRBV6-3|TRBD1
CASSWSRGPYSNQPQHF
>TRBJ2-5|TRBV12-3/TRBV12-4|-
CASSFGPRETQYF
>TRBJ2-4|TRBV5-1|-
CASSSGQFVSKNIQYF
>TRBJ2-1|TRBV5-1|TRBD1
CASSIDRGSYNEQFF